The 8 T cell receptor beta chains reported below all come from one sample, sequenced in a study of CD8 T cells in ankylosing spondylitis. Study outcomes and limitations: It appeared that ankylosing spondylitis blood was characterized by a TCR beta motif of several highly homologous variants.

Antigens for these TCRs are unknown. TCRdb fed the 5' RACE reads into MiXCR, producing one record per CDR3 protein. The sample holds about 700,000 distinct CDR3 sequences, about 20% seen once. Specimen: blood, either unsorted or a sorted T cell fraction (not recorded which). These TCRs come from a male donor with ankylosing spondylitis.

This clonotype was observed a few times. The rearrangement uses TRBV5-1 and TRBJ2-7; D not certain. Trimming took off 0 bases at V and 5 bases at J, with 12 bases between the two ends. The V gene's germline CDR1 is SGHRS and CDR2 YFSETQ. The CDR3 sequence is 14 residues long. The chain's CDR3 is CASSLEGRSNEQYF. DNA for the CDR3: TGCGCCAGCAGCTTGGAAGGCCGGAGTAACGAGCAGTACTTC.

This rearrangement joins TRBV20-1 to TRBJ2-7; D unclear. Germline V gene data show CDR1 as DFQATT and CDR2 as SNEGSKA (reference sequence). The CDR3 is 13 amino acids. V gave up 6 bases and J gave up 0 bases, with 12 bases separating them. In DNA form, the CDR3 reads TGCAGTGCCCAACACCGGAGCTCCTACGAGCAGTACTTC. As protein: CSAQHRSSYEQYF.

This clonotype occurred a few times. The CDR3 nucleotides are TGTGCCATCAGTGAGTCCAGGGCCGATGCCGTCTACGAGCAGTACTTC. Residues: CAISESRADAVYEQYF. The gene calls are TRBV10-3 and TRBJ2-7; perhaps TRBD1 as D (5 bases). The CDR3 totals 16 residues. Trimming removed 0 bases at V and 3 bases at J, with 15 bases between. Germline-derived CDR1 and CDR2 are ENHRY and SYGVKD.

The J gene is TRBJ1-3, the V gene TRBV5-1, with TRBD1 matching over 8 bases. The CDR3 sequence is 16 residues long. J lost 2 bases, V lost 4 bases, and 8 bases had no gene match. Per germline, CDR1 SGHRS and CDR2 YFSETQ. In DNA, the CDR3 is TGCGCCAGCAGCCTAGGACAGGGCCGGACTGGAAACACCATATATTTT. Amino acid sequence: CASSLGQGRTGNTIYF.

The chain is built from TRBV5-1 and TRBJ2-2; TRBD2 matches 7 bases. The V segment lost 3 bases and the J segment 2 bases; nucleotides outside the gene matches: 4. This CDR3 has 15 residues. CDR1 is SGHRS and CDR2 is YFSETQ in the germline V gene. CDR3 bases: TGCGCCAGCAGCTGGGGAGCGGGAAACACCGGGGAGCTGTTTTTT. As protein: CASSWGAGNTGELFF. The full variable domain, rest sourced from reference TRBV5-1 and TRBJ2-2, is KAGVTQTPRYLIKTRGQQVTLSCSPISGHRSVSWYQQTPGQGLQFLFEYFSETQRNKGNFPGRFSGRQFSNSRSEMNVSTLELGDSALYLCASSWGAGNTGELFFGEGSRLTVL.

The gene calls are TRBV7-2 and TRBJ1-1; D is ambiguous. The CDR3 runs 14 residues. V gave up 4 bases and J gave up 1 base, with 10 bases separating them. Germline CDR1 and CDR2: SGHTA and FQGNSA. The DNA of the CDR3 is TGTGCCAGCAGCTCCCACCCACCGAACACTGAAGCTTTCTTT. As protein: CASSSHPPNTEAFF.

The chain carries TRBV11-2 and TRBJ2-2; 7 nucleotides match TRBD1. Germline V gene data show CDR1 as SGHAT and CDR2 as FQNNGV. The junction had 8 bases not matched to a gene; V was cut back by 5 bases and J by 5 bases. This CDR3 has 15 amino acids. This chain's CDR3 is CASSLTGSGTGELFF. The CDR3 DNA reads TGTGCCAGCAGCCTGACAGGGTCGGGGACCGGGGAGCTGTTTTTT.

This clonotype was seen a handful of times. The V and J genes are TRBV7-2 and TRBJ2-2; a weak D match, TRBD1 (5 bases). The CDR3 length is 15 residues. CDR1 and CDR2 (germline): SGHTA, FQGNSA. The V end lost 6 bases, the J end lost 5 bases, and 16 bases lay between the germline ends. The CDR3 loop reads CASRSLDRGTGELFF. The CDR3 nucleotides read TGTGCCAGCAGGTCGCTGGATAGGGGTACCGGGGAGCTGTTTTTT.